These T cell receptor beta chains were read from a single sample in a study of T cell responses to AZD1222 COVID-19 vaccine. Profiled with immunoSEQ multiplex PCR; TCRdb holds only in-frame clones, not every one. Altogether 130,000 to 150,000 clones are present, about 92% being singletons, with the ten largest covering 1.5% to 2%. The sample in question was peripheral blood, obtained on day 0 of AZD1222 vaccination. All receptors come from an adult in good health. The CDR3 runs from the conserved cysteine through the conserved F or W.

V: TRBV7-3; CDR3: CASSPVGFRTDTQYF
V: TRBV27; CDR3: CASHPDHGINEQFF
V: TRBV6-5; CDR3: CAGTIAGGSNEQFF
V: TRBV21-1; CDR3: CASSKGGSRNRGNYGYTF
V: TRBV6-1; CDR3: CASSEGGRGVYGYTF
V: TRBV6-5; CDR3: CASSYKGLAGPEQFF
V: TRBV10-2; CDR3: CASNPTSPIYEQYF
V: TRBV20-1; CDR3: CSASPWGDNSYNEQFF
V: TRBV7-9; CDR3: CASSLQGGNTIYF
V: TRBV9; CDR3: CASSAPGRATGELFF
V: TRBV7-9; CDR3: CASSQQQGTGGDGYTF
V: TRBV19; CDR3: CASSQSSYNSPLHF
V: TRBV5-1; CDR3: CASSRHRDNTGELFF
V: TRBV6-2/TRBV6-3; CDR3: CASSYGTGIGYTF
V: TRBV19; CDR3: CASSSGLNTEAFF
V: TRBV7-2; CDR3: CASRPQRGQETQYF
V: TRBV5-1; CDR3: CASSRLKGQGVTGELFF
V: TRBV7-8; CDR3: CASSLVRQGALEQYF
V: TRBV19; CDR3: CASRLTGVDGYTF
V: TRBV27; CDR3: CASSLFSQGGTEAFF
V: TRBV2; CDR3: CASRQTSGVQPQHF
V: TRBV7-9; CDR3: CASMTAVGAEAFF
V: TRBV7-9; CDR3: CASSFIQRESSYNEQFF
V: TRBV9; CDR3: CASSGGQGGAEAFF
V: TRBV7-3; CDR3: CASSLGTVDSPLHF
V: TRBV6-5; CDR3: CASSTDPGASNEQFF
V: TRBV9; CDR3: CASSVGGLASYQETQYF
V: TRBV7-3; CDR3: CASSSRSGGTDTQYF
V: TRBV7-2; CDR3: CASTFGGGADTQYF
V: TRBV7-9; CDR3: CASSPPGGELFF
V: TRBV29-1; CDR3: CSGRISGDNEQFF
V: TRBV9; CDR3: CASSSPGTRSPEGTFYNEQFF
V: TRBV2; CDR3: CASSENRDNQPQHF
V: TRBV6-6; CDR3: CASSYEVSPLHF
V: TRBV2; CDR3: CASRRGNTEAFF
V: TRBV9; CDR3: CASSARGGVQGYGYTF
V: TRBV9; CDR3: CASSVGQHYGYTF
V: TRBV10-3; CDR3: CATGGYPGEKLFF
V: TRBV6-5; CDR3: CASSFTDNYGYTF
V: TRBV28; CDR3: CASSPPRRQGNQPQHF
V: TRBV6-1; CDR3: CASSDRDRLYYEQYF
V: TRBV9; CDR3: CASSVDRGGETQYF
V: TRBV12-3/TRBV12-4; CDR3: CASSPNYEQYF
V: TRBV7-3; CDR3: CASSQGTGGDYGYTF
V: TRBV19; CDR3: CASSIELRDRDYGYTF
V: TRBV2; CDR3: CASRTGLAGVRTGELFF
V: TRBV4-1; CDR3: CASSQVGGFTGLPEAFF
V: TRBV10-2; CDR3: CASSEGLGLYGYTF